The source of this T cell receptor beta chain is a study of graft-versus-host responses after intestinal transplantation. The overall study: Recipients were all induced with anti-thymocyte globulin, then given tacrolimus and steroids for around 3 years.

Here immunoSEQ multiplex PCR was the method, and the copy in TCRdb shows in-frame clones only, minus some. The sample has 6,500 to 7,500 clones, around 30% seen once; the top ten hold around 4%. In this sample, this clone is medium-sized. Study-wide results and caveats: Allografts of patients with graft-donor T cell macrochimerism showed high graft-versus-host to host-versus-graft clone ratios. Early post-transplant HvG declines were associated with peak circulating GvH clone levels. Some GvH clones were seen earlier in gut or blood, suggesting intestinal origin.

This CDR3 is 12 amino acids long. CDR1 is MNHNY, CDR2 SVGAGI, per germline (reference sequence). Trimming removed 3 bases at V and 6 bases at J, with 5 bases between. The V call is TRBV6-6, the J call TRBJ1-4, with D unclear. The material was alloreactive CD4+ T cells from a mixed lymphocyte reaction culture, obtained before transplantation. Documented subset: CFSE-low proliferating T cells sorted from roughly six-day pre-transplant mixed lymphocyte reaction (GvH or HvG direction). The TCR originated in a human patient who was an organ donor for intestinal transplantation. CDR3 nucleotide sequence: TGTGCCAGCAGTTATCGGGATGAAAAACTGTTTTTT. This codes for CASSYRDEKLFF.